The rows below give T cell receptor beta chains drawn from one sample of a study of cytomegalovirus exposure and HLA in healthy donors. The method was immunoSEQ multiplex PCR; TCRdb's version includes in-frame clones alone and lacks a portion of them. The repertoire includes tens of thousands of clones, less than 80% of them detected once, and around an eighth sits in the top ten. Sequencing used PBMCs. Every receptor here comes from a woman aged 35 to 49 in good health and CMV-seropositive. The CDR3 runs from the conserved cysteine through the conserved F or W. A D gene is named only where the DNA matches it firmly. Expanded clones get a size class; other rows say once, few or many, or leave the size out.

V	size	D	J	DNA	CDR3
TRBV15	NA	NA	TRBJ1-1	TGTGCCACCAGCAGAGGACAGTGGCGTGAAGCTTTCTTT	CATSRGQWREAFF
TRBV7-3	NA	TRBD1	TRBJ1-2	TGTGCCAGCAGCTCAGACAGGGCTGCTGGCTACACCTTC	CASSSDRAAGYTF
TRBV7-9	NA	NA	TRBJ1-6	TGTGCCAGCTCGAGGTATAATTCACCCCTCCACTTT	CASSRYNSPLHF
TRBV2	NA	NA	TRBJ1-1	TGTGCCAGCAGCAAAGGGACTCCATTGGGGATAAACACTGAAGCTTTCTTT	CASSKGTPLGINTEAFF
TRBV7-3	NA	NA	TRBJ2-1	TGTGCCAGCAGCCCCCAGATATACAATGAGCAGTTCTTC	CASSPQIYNEQFF
TRBV6-1	NA	TRBD1	TRBJ2-5	TGTGCCAGCAGTGAAATGTCAGGGGGTTTAGAGACCCAGTACTTC	CASSEMSGGLETQYF
TRBV10-1	NA	NA	TRBJ2-7	TGCGCCAGCAGCAGCGGCCAAAATTACGAGCAGTACTTC	CASSSGQNYEQYF
TRBV2	NA	TRBD1	TRBJ1-6	TGTGCCAGCACCGGGACAGGGGGCGCTTCACCCCTCCACTTT	CASTGTGGASPLHF
TRBV6-5	once	NA	TRBJ1-3	TGTGCCAGCAGTTTAACACACTCTGGAAACACCATATATTTT	CASSLTHSGNTIYF
TRBV18	few	TRBD1	TRBJ2-5	TGTGCCAGCTCACCCGGGACAGGGGGACCCCGAGGGGAGACCCAGTACTTC	CASSPGTGGPRGETQYF
TRBV6-5	NA	NA	TRBJ1-2	TGTGCCAGCAGTTACCTTCGGGGGAGCGGCCGCGGCTACACCTTC	CASSYLRGSGRGYTF
TRBV6-5	NA	NA	TRBJ1-2	TGTGCCAGCAGTTATTCGCCAGGGAATAAATATGGCTACACCTTC	CASSYSPGNKYGYTF
TRBV29-1	few	TRBD1	TRBJ2-7	TGCAGCGTTGCGGGACAGGGAACCTACGAGCAGTACTTC	CSVAGQGTYEQYF
TRBV6-5	NA	TRBD1	TRBJ2-5	TGTGCCAGCAGTGAAGACAGGGGAGAGACCCAGTACTTC	CASSEDRGETQYF
TRBV19	few	TRBD1	TRBJ1-2	TGTGCCAGTAGTAAGGACAGGGTATCGGGCTACACCTTC	CASSKDRVSGYTF